This T cell receptor beta chain was identified during a study of identical twins. Notes on the study in general: In cord blood, abundant beta clonotypes had fewer insertions; memory showed no trend. The models gave estimates that fell short of the out-of-frame TCR alpha sharing seen in monozygotic twins. Cross-sectional statistical analysis, not tracking of the same donors, underpinned the conclusions.

TCRdb called the 5' RACE reads again in MiXCR, with one record for every CDR3 protein. The table includes 350,000 to 450,000 distinct CDR3 sequences, around 18% detected once. CDR3 size: 14 residues. Germline V gives CDR1 SGHRS, CDR2 YFSETQ. V was pared by 0 bases and J by 0 bases, with 6 bases between. This clonotype showed up many times. What it binds is not known. The sample consisted of naive T cells sorted from blood. The chain carries TRBV5-1 and TRBJ1-1; tentative D call: TRBD1 (5 bases). The clonotype was recovered from a man in his fifties in good health. The CDR3 sequence: CASSLGGMNTEAFF. The CDR3 nucleotides are TGCGCCAGCAGCTTGGGGGGGATGAACACTGAAGCTTTCTTT.